One T cell receptor (beta chain) is described in this entry. Its matching antigen is unknown. This entry comes from a study of T cells in Graves' hyperthyroidism and ophthalmopathy. Study-wide background: Peripheral blood samples were taken at initial diagnosis, prior to any treatment.

Between the trimmed V and J ends, which lost 0 bases and 5 bases, there was a span of 12 bases. In germline, CDR1 is SGHDT, CDR2 YYEEEE. The CDR3 consists of 15 residues. Authors of the study amplified TCR beta CDR3 regions from RNA transcripts. First-round RT-PCR targeting the TCR CDR3 was performed with the HTBI primer set. TCRdb re-called the multiplex PCR reads through MiXCR, storing one row per CDR3 protein. The sample has approximately 410,000 distinct CDR3 sequences; about 15% are singletons. Study-wide points: In the blood, most expanded thyroid clonotypes above 0.001 appeared as well. Median prediction lead before ophthalmopathy onset was 6.5 months with the model.

Around 9.8 ml fresh peripheral blood yielded the PBMCs. The material sequenced was blood. This chain links TRBV5-6 with TRBJ2-1, with a weak D call TRBD2 (5 bases). This sequence was found in a man aged 18 to 29 with Graves' ophthalmopathy. The CDR3: CASSLVLADHNEQFF. CDR3 in DNA: TGTGCCAGCAGCTTGGTTCTAGCAGACCACAATGAGCAGTTCTTC.